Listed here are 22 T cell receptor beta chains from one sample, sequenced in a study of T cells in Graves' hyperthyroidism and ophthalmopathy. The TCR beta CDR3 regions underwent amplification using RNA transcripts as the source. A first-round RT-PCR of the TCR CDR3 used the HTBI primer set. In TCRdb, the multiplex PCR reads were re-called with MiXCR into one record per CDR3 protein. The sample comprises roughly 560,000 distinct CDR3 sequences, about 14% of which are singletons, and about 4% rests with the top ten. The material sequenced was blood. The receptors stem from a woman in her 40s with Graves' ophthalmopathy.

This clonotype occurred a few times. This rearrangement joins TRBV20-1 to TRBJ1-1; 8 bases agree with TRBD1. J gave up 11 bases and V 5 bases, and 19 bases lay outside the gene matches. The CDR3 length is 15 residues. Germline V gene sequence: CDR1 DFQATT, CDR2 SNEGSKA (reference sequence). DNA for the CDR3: TGCAGTGCTGGGGACAGGTGGGGAGTCGGGGCTTTGGCTTTCTTT. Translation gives CSAGDRWGVGALAFF.

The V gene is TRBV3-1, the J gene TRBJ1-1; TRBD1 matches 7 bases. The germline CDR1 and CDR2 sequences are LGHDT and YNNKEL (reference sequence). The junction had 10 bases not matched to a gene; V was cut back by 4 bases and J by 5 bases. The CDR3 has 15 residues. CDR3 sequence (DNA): TGTGCCAGCAGCCCCCCGAGGGGGCGGACTACTGAAGCTTTCTTT. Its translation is CASSPPRGRTTEAFF.

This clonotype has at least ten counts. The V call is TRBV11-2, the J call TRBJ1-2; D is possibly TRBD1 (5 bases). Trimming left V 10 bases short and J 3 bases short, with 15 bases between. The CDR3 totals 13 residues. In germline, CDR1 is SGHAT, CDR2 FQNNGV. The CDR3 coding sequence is TGTGCCACCGGCCCCGGGACGGACTATGGCTACACCTTC. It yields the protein CATGPGTDYGYTF.

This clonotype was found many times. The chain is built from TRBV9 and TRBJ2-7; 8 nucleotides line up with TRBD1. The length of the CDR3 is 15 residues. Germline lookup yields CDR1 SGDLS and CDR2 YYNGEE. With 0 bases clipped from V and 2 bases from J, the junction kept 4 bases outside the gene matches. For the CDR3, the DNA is TGTGCCAGCAGCGTAGGAGGGACAGGAACCTACGAGCAGTACTTC. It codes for CASSVGGTGTYEQYF.

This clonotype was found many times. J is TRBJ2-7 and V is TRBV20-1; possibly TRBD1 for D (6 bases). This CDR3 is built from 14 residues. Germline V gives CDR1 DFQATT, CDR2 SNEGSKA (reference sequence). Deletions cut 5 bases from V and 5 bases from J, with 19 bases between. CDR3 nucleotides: TGCAGTGCTCACAGCCCAGGGGCTAGCAACGAGCAGTACTTC. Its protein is CSAHSPGASNEQYF.

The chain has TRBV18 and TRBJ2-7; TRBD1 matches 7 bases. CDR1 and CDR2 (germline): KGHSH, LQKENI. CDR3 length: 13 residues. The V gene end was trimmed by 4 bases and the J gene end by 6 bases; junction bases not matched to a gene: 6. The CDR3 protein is CASSLGQSGEQYF. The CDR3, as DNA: TGTGCCAGCTCACTGGGACAGAGTGGCGAGCAGTACTTC.

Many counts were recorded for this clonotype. The CDR3 region is CASSPAGAGELFF. CDR3 nucleotides: TGTGCCAGCAGCCCCGCGGGGGCCGGGGAGCTGTTTTTT. This chain connects TRBV6-1 to TRBJ2-2; 7 nucleotides agree with TRBD2. CDR1 is MNHNS and CDR2 is SASEGT in the germline V gene. Trimming removed 6 bases from V and 6 bases from J; junction bases left unmatched: 4. This CDR3 comprises 13 residues.

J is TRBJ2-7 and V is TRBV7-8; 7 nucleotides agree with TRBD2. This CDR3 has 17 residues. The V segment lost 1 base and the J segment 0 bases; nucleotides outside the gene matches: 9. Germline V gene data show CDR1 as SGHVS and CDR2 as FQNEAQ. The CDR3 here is CASSLVRREQSSYEQYF. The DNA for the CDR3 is TGTGCCAGCAGCTTAGTTCGGCGGGAGCAGAGCTCCTACGAGCAGTACTTC.

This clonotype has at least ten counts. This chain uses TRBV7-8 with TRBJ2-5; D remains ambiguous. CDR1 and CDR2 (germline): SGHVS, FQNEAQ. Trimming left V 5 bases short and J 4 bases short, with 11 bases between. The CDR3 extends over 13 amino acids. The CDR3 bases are TGTGCCAGCAGCCAGGAGAGGCGAGAGACCCAGTACTTC. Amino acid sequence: CASSQERRETQYF.

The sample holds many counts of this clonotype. The CDR3 DNA reads TGTGCCAGCAGTTACTCGTTTGGGGGCAATCAGCCCCAGCATTTT. Protein sequence: CASSYSFGGNQPQHF. This chain joins TRBV6-5 and TRBJ1-5; D gene ambiguous. Germline values: CDR1 MNHEY, CDR2 SVGAGI. The V end lost 0 bases, the J end lost 2 bases, and 8 bases lay between the germline ends. This CDR3 region has 15 residues.

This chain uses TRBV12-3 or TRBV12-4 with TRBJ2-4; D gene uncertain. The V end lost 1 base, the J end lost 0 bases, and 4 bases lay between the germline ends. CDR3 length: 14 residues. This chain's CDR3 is CASSLVVAKNIQYF. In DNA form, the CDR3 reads TGTGCCAGCAGTTTAGTCGTAGCCAAAAACATTCAGTACTTC.

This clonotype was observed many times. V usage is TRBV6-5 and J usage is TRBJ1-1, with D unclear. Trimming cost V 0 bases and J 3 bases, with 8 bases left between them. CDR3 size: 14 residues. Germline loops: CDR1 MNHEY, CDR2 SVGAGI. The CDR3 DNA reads TGTGCCAGCAGTTACTCGACCCGGGACACTGAAGCTTTCTTT. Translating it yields CASSYSTRDTEAFF.

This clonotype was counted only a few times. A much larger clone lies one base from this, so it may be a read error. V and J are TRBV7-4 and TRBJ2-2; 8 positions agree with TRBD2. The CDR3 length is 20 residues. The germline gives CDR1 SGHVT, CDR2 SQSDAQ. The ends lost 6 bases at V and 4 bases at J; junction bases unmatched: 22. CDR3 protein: CASRPTPPWTSSPTTGELFF. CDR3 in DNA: TGTGCCAGCAGGCCTACACCCCCCTGGACTAGCTCTCCTACCACCGGGGAGCTGTTTTTT.

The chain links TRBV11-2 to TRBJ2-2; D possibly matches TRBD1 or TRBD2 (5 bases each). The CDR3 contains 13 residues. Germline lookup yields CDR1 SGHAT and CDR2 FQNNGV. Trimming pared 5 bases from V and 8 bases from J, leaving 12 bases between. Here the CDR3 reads CASSPGTSGELFF. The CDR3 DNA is TGTGCCAGCAGCCCCGGGACCTCGGGGGAGCTGTTTTTT.

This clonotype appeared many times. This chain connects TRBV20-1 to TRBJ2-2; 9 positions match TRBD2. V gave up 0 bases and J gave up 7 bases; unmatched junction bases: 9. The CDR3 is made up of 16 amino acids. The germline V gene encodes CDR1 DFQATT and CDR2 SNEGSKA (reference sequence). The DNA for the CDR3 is TGCAGTGCTAGAGATTGGGTAGCGGGAGTAGGCGGGGAGCTGTTTTTT. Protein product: CSARDWVAGVGGELFF.

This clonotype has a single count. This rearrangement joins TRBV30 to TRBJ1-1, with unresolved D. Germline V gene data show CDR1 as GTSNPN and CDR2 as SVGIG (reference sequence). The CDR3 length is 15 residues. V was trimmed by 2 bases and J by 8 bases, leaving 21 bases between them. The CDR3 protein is CAWSPLPPWSSEAFF. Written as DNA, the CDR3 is TGTGCCTGGAGTCCCCTGCCCCCTTGGTCGAGCGAAGCTTTCTTT.

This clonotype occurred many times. CDR3 sequence reads: CASSFPQGQGNTEAFF. In DNA form, the CDR3 reads TGTGCCAGCAGCTTTCCGCAGGGGCAGGGGAACACTGAAGCTTTCTTT. The rearrangement uses TRBV11-2 and TRBJ1-1, with a tentative D call TRBD1 (6 bases). V lost 3 bases, J lost 1 base, and 15 bases lay in between. Germline CDR1 SGHAT, CDR2 FQNNGV. This CDR3 region has 16 residues.

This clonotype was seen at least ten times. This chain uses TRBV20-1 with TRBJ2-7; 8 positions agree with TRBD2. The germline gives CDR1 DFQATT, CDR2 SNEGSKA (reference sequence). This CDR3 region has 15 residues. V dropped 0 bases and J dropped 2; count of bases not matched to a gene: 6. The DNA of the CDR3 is TGCAGTGCTAGAGAGGGGACTAGTCAAGCCTACGAGCAGTACTTC. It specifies CSAREGTSQAYEQYF.

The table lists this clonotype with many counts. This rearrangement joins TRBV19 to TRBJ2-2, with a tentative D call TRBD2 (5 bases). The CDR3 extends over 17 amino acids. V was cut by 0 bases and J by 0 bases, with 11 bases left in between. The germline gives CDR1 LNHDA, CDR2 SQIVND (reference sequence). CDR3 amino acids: CASSIDRAAANTGELFF. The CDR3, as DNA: TGTGCCAGTAGTATAGATAGGGCAGCGGCGAACACCGGGGAGCTGTTTTTT.

The CDR3 nucleotides are TGTGCCAGCAGTTTTGCTAGCGGGGCCTACGAGCAGTACTTC. Its translation: CASSFASGAYEQYF. The chain uses TRBV6-5 and TRBJ2-7, with TRBD2 matching 9 bases. Germline loops: CDR1 MNHEY, CDR2 SVGAGI. This CDR3 has 14 residues. V shed 4 bases, J shed 2 bases, and the junction held 3 bases outside the gene matches.

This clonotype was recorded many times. The CDR3 protein is CASRTSGRAYEQYF. CDR3 nucleotides: TGTGCCAGCAGGACAAGCGGGAGGGCGTACGAGCAGTACTTC. J is TRBJ2-7 and V is TRBV28, with TRBD2 identical over 10 bases. Germline values: CDR1 MDHEN, CDR2 SYDVKM. CDR3 length equals 14 residues. V trimming: 6 bases; J trimming: 4 bases; junction bases outside the gene matches: 6.

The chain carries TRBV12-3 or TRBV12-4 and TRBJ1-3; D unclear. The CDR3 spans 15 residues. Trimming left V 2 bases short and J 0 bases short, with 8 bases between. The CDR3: CASSLKPVSGNTIYF. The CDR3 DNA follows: TGTGCCAGCAGTTTAAAGCCCGTCTCTGGAAACACCATATATTTT.